This is a list of T cell receptor beta chains from one sample in a study of blood T cell repertoires in COVID-19. Generated by immunoSEQ multiplex PCR, the TCRdb table keeps only in-frame clones and is missing some. The top ten hold around 1.9% of the sample, which has roughly 280,000 clones, about 90% seen once. What was sequenced was PBMCs or T cells enriched from blood (not recorded which). These receptors all come from a woman aged 60-70 years who had recovered from COVID-19. Each CDR3 is given with its conserved first and last residue. A D gene is named only where the DNA matches it firmly. Expanded clones get a size class; other rows say once, few or many, or leave the size out.

D: TRBD1; J: TRBJ1-2; V: TRBV24-1; size: once; DNA: TGTGCCACCAGTGATGGGACAGGGAGGGGTTATGGCTACACCTTC; CDR3: CATSDGTGRGYGYTF
D: -; J: TRBJ2-1; V: TRBV4-2; size: -; DNA: TGTGCCAGCAGCCAAGATAATGTGGCCGGGTACAATGAGCAGTTCTTC; CDR3: CASSQDNVAGYNEQFF
D: -; J: TRBJ1-1; V: TRBV7-2; size: -; DNA: TGTGCCAGCAGCTTAGAGGCGGGGACTGAAGCTTTCTTT; CDR3: CASSLEAGTEAFF
D: -; J: TRBJ2-7; V: TRBV27; size: -; DNA: TGTGCCAGCAGCCCGGCAGGGCCCTCCGAGCAGTACTTC; CDR3: CASSPAGPSEQYF
D: -; J: TRBJ2-3; V: TRBV7-8; size: -; DNA: TGTGCCAGCAGCTTAATCGGGAAGAGCACAGATACGCAGTATTTT; CDR3: CASSLIGKSTDTQYF
D: TRBD2; J: TRBJ2-3; V: TRBV13; size: -; DNA: TGTGCCAGCAGCCGGACTAGCGGGGGGATCCATACGCAGTATTTT; CDR3: CASSRTSGGIHTQYF
D: TRBD1; J: TRBJ2-2; V: TRBV29-1; size: -; DNA: TGCAGCGTGAATCCAGGGGGAACAGACGGGGAGCTGTTTTTT; CDR3: CSVNPGGTDGELFF
D: -; J: TRBJ1-6; V: TRBV2; size: few; DNA: TGTGCCAGCACCCCGAACGCGGGCTTCGGTTCACCCCTCCACTTT; CDR3: CASTPNAGFGSPLHF
D: TRBD1; J: TRBJ1-2; V: TRBV11-2; size: -; DNA: TGTGCCAGCACAGACCGCGTTCAGGGGGGCAACTATGGCTACACCTTC; CDR3: CASTDRVQGGNYGYTF
D: -; J: TRBJ1-1; V: TRBV7-8; size: -; DNA: TGTGCCAGCAGCTTACAGGGGCATAGCACTGAAGCTTTCTTT; CDR3: CASSLQGHSTEAFF
D: -; J: TRBJ2-1; V: TRBV5-1; size: -; DNA: TGCGCCAGCAGCACCTATAGCCACAATGAGCAGTTCTTC; CDR3: CASSTYSHNEQFF
D: -; J: TRBJ1-2; V: TRBV3-1/TRBV3-2; size: -; DNA: TGTGCCAGCAGCCCCAGGTTGAGAGAGGGCTACACCTTC; CDR3: CASSPRLREGYTF
D: TRBD1; J: TRBJ1-6; V: TRBV10-2; size: -; DNA: TGCGCCAGCAGACAGGGACAGGGAGGTTCACCCCTCCACTTT; CDR3: CASRQGQGGSPLHF
D: TRBD2; J: TRBJ2-1; V: TRBV28; size: -; DNA: TGTGCCAGCAGTTTAACTAGCGGGTTTATCCATGAGCAGTTCTTC; CDR3: CASSLTSGFIHEQFF
D: TRBD2; J: TRBJ2-1; V: TRBV2; size: -; DNA: TGTGCCAGCAGTGGTCGGGAGGGGCGAACGGTCTTC; CDR3: CASSGREGRTVF
D: TRBD1; J: TRBJ1-2; V: TRBV3-1/TRBV3-2; size: once; DNA: TGTGCCAGCAGCCCACTCCCGACAGGGTACTATGGCTACACCTTC; CDR3: CASSPLPTGYYGYTF
D: -; J: TRBJ1-3; V: TRBV7-9; size: once; DNA: TGTGCCAGCAGCCCCCGCATACAGGGAGGAAACACCATATATTTT; CDR3: CASSPRIQGGNTIYF
D: TRBD2; J: TRBJ2-6; V: TRBV5-1; size: -; DNA: TGCGCCAGCAGCTTGGTAGGGAGGGGTCCTGGGGCCAACGTCCTGACTTTC; CDR3: CASSLVGRGPGANVLTF